This record concerns one TCR beta chain sequence. These data come from a study of T cell responses to AZD1222 COVID-19 vaccine. Method: immunoSEQ multiplex PCR; TCRdb's copy keeps in-frame clones and lacks some. The repertoire holds 120,000 or so clones, with around nine tenths as singletons. The junction had 7 bases not matched to a gene; V was cut back by 8 bases and J by 7 bases. The CDR3 contains 14 residues. From germline, CDR1 is SGHVS and CDR2 FNYEAQ. The TCR sequence derives from an adult in good health. Specimen: peripheral blood, collected on day 0 of MenACWY control vaccination. The J gene is TRBJ2-1, the V gene TRBV7-6, with 11 bases lining up with TRBD2. CDR3 bases: TGTGCCAGCGGATTAGCGGGAGGGCCGAATGAGCAGTTCTTC. Its translation: CASGLAGGPNEQFF.